The sample holds many counts of the clone carrying this TCR beta chain. This sample stems from a study of neurological immune-mediated disorders. One entry per CDR3 protein, called by TCRdb with MiXCR from the 5' RACE reads. The data contain under 35,000 distinct CDR3 sequences, over 1.2% of them seen just once; the ten biggest clones take up around 9%. The ends were cut back, 5 bases at V and 12 bases at J, with 14 bases in the middle. The CDR3 extends over 11 amino acids. Germline V CDR1 and CDR2: DFQATT, SNEGSKA (reference sequence). The V gene is TRBV20-1, the J gene TRBJ2-1; tentatively, D is TRBD2 (5 bases). This sequence was found in a woman aged 30 to 39 with multiple sclerosis. Material: PBMCs. CDR3 nucleotide sequence: TGCAGTGCTCGGGAAAAGTTGGGGCAGTTCTTC. Its protein product is CSAREKLGQFF.